These T cell receptor beta chains were read from a single sample in a study of blood T cell repertoires in COVID-19. Clones were read by immunoSEQ multiplex PCR, and TCRdb kept only the in-frame ones, dropping some. The sample lists some 90,000 clones; around 89% were seen once. The specimen sequenced was peripheral blood. The receptors were gathered from a man in his fifties or sixties with acute or convalescent COVID-19. Both conserved end residues are part of each CDR3.

TRBV6-5	TRBJ1-5	CASSPTRTNQPQHF
TRBV7-6	TRBJ2-2	CASSERTSGVGELFF
TRBV5-5	TRBJ1-3	CASSSGTALIWHF
TRBV11-3	TRBJ2-5	CASSPHRGQETQYF
TRBV12-3/TRBV12-4	TRBJ1-2	CASSATGDGYTF
TRBV28	TRBJ1-5	CASSLGGRNGNQPQHF
TRBV7-9	TRBJ1-1	CASSPPGQGGQAFF
TRBV5-8	TRBJ2-5	CASSGTGGDWETQYF
TRBV19	TRBJ1-4	CASSMRETGTANEKLFF
TRBV30	TRBJ1-2	CAWLQIYGYTF
TRBV12-5	TRBJ1-1	CASGQGAEAFF
TRBV7-2	TRBJ1-2	CASSLRRDMEGYTF
TRBV19	TRBJ1-2	CASSIPGAPYGYTF
TRBV5-4	TRBJ1-6	CASSKDGTGGLRNSPLHF
TRBV10-3	TRBJ2-5	CAISDRTSGQETQYF
TRBV6-5	TRBJ1-6	CASGTGIGSPLHF
TRBV10-3	TRBJ1-1	CAIRAWTANTEAFF
TRBV19	TRBJ1-1	CASSQVGRGTFF
TRBV7-8	TRBJ2-5	CASSFYLAGGQETQYF
TRBV6-6	TRBJ1-2	CASSRQGQDGYTF
TRBV11-2	TRBJ1-1	CASSLGTGAPEAFF
TRBV7-2	TRBJ2-1	CASSLWGQGGPLEQFF
TRBV9	TRBJ2-2	CASSPRDRGWTGELFF
TRBV6-1	TRBJ1-6	CASSDGTINSPLHF
TRBV5-8	TRBJ2-5	CASSDRGYQETQYF
TRBV20-1	TRBJ1-3	CSASGGSGNTIYF
TRBV30	TRBJ1-1	CAWSVTGRTEAFF
TRBV6-1	TRBJ1-2	CASSDVAKNGYTF
TRBV14	TRBJ1-1	CASSQDWSTEAFF
TRBV28	TRBJ1-5	CASSLWGGYQPQHF
TRBV5-4	TRBJ1-1	CASSPKTGADTEAFF
TRBV5-6	TRBJ1-1	CASSLVAGTEAFF
TRBV19	TRBJ1-2	CASSIGETRGYTF
TRBV19	TRBJ1-1	CASTPGQGAVTEAFF
TRBV19	TRBJ2-2	CASSRDRGRHTGELFF